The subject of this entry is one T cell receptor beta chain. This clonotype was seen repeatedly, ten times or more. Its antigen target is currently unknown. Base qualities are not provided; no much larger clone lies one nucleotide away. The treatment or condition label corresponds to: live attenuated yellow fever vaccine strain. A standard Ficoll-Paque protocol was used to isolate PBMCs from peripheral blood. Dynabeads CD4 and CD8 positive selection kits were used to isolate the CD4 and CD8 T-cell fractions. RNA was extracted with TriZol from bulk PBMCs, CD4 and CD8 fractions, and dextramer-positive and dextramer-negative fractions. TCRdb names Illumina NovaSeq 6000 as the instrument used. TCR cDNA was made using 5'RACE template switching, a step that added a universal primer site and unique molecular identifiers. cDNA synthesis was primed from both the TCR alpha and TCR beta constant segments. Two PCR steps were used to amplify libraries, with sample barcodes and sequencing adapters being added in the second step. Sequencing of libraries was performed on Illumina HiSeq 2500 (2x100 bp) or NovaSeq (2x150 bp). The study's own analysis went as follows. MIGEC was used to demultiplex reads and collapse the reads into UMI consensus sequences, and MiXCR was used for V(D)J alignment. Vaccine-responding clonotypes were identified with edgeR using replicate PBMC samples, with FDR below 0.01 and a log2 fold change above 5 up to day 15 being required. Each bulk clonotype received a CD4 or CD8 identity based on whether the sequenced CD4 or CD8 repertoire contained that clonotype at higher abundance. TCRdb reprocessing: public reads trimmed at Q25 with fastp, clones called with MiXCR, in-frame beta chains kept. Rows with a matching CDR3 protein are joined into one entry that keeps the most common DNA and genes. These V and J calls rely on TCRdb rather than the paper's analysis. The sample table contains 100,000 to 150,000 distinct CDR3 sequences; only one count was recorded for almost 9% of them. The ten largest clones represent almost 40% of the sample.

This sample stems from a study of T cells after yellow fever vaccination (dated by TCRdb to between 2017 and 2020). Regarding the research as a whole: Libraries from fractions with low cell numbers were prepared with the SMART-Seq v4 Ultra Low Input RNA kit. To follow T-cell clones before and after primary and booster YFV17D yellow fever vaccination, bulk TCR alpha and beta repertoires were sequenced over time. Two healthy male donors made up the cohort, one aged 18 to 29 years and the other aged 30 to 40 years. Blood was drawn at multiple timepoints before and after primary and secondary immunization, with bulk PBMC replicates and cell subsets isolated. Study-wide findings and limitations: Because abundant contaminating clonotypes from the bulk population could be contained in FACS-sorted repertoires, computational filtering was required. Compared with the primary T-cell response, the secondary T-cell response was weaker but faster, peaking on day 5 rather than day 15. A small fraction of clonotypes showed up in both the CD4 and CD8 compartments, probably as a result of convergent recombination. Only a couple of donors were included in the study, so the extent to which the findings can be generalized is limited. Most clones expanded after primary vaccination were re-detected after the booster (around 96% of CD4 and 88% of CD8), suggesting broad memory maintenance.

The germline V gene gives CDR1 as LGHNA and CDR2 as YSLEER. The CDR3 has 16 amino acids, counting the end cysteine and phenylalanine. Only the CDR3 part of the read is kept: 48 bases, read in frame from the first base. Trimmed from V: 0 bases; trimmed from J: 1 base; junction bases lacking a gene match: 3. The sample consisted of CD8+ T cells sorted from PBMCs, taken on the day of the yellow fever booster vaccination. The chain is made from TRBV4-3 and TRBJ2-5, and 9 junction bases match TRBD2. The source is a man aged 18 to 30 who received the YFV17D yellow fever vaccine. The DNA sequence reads TGCGCCAGCAGCCAAGATGGGACTAGCCTCCAAGAGACCCAGTACTTC. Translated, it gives CASSQDGTSLQETQYF.